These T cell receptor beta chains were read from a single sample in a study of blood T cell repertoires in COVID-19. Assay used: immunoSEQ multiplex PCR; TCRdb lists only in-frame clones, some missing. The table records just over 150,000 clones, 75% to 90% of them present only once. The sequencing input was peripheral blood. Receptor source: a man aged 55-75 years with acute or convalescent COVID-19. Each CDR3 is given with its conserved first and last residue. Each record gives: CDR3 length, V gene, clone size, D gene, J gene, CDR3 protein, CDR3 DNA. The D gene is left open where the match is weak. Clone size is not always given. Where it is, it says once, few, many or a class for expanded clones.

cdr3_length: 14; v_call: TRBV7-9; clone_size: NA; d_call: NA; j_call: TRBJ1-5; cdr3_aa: CASSTRGFNQPQHF; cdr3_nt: TGTGCCAGCAGCACCCGGGGTTTCAATCAGCCCCAGCATTTT
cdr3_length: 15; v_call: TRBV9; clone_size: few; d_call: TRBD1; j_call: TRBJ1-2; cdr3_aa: CASSVGTGERSGYTF; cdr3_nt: TGTGCCAGCAGCGTCGGGACAGGGGAACGTTCTGGCTACACCTTC
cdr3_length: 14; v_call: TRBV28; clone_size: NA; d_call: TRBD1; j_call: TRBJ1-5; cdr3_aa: CASSSGQGNQPQHF; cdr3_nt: TGTGCCAGCAGTTCGGGACAGGGGAATCAGCCCCAGCATTTT
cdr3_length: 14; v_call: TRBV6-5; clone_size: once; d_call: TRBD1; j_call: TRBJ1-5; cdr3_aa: CASSYQTGDQPQHF; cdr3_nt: TGTGCCAGCAGTTACCAGACAGGGGATCAGCCCCAGCATTTT
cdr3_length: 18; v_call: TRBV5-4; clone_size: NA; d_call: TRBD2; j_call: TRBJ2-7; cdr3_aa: CASSLGGAPAAGSYEQYF; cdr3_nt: TGTGCCAGCAGCTTGGGCGGGGCTCCGGCAGCGGGGTCCTACGAGCAGTACTTC
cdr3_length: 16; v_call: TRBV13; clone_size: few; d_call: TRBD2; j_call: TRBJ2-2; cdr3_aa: CASSERTRSNTGELFF; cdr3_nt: TGTGCCAGCAGCGAACGGACTAGATCGAACACCGGGGAGCTGTTTTTT
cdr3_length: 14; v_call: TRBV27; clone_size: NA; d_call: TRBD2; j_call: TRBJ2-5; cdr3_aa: CASSLGGGEETQYF; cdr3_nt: TGTGCCAGCAGTTTAGGCGGGGGGGAAGAGACCCAGTACTTC
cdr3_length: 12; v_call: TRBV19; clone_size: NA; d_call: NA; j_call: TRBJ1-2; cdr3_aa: CATADRPNGYTF; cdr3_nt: TGTGCCACCGCAGACAGGCCGAATGGCTACACCTTC
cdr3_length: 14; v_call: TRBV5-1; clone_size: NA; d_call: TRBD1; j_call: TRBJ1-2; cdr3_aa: CASSKDRGNYGYTF; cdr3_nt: TGCGCCAGCAGCAAGGACAGGGGTAACTATGGCTACACCTTC
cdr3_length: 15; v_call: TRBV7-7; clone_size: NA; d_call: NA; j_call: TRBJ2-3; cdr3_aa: CASSLNFGGSDTQYF; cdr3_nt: TGTGCCAGCAGCTTAAATTTCGGAGGGTCCGATACGCAGTATTTT
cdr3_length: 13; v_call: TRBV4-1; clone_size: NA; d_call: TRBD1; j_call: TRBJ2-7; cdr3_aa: CASSLRTGDEQYF; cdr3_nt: TGCGCCAGCAGCCTTCGGACAGGGGACGAGCAGTACTTC
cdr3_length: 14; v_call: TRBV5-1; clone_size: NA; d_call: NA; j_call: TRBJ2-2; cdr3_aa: CASSPIANTGELFF; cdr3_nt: TGCGCCAGCAGCCCTATTGCGAACACCGGGGAGCTGTTTTTT
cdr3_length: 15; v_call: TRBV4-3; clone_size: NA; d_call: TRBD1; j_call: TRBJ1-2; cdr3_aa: CASSQDRGLSYGYTF; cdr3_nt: TGCGCCAGCAGCCAAGACAGGGGGCTCAGCTATGGCTACACCTTC
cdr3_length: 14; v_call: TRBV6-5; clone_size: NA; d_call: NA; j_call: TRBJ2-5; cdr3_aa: CASIERWLPETQYF; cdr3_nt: TGTGCCAGCATCGAGCGGTGGCTCCCAGAGACCCAGTACTTC
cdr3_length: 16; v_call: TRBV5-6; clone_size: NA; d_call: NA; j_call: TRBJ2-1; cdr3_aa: CASSAAREIPYNEQFF; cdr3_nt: TGTGCCAGCAGCGCTGCCCGGGAGATTCCCTACAATGAGCAGTTCTTC
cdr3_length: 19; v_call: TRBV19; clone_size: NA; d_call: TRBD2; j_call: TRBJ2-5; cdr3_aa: CASSIGGLAGYNFQETQYF; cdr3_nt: TGTGCCAGTAGTATAGGAGGACTAGCGGGGTACAACTTCCAAGAGACCCAGTACTTC
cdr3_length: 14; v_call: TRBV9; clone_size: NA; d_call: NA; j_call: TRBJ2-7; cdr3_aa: CASSVGSSSYEQYF; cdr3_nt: TGTGCCAGCAGCGTAGGTAGCAGTTCCTACGAGCAGTACTTC
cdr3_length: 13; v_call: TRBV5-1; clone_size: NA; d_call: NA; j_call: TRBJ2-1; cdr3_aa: CASRSGGKNEQFF; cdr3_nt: TGCGCCAGCAGGTCGGGCGGGAAAAATGAGCAGTTCTTC
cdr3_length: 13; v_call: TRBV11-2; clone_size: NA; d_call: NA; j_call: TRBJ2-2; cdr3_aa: CASSFGGSGELFF; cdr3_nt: TGTGCCAGCAGCTTTGGCGGCTCCGGGGAGCTGTTTTTT
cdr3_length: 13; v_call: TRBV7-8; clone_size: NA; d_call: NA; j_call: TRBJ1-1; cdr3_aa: CASSSQRDTEAFF; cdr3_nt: TGTGCCAGCAGCTCCCAAAGAGACACTGAAGCTTTCTTT
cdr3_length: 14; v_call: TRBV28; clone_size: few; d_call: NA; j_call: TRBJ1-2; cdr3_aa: CASSSQDTRRRYTF; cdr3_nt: TGTGCCAGCAGTTCCCAGGACACCCGCAGGCGCTACACCTTC
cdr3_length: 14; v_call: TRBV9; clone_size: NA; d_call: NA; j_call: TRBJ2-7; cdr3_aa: CASSVAPGRGEQYF; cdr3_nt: TGTGCCAGCAGCGTAGCGCCGGGTCGGGGTGAGCAGTACTTC
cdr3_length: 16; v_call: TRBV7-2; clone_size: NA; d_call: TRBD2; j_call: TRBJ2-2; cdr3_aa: CASTPSGGAITGELFF; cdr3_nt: TGTGCCAGCACCCCAAGCGGGGGGGCGATCACCGGGGAGCTGTTTTTT
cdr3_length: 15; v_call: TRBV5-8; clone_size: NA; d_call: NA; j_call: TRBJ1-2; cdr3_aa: CASSLYPTALYGYTF; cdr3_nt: TGTGCCAGCAGCTTGTATCCTACAGCACTCTATGGCTACACCTTC
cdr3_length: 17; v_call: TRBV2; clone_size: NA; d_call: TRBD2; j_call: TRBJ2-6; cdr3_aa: CASSGLGRYSGANVLTF; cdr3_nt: TGTGCCAGCAGCGGACTAGGTCGATACTCTGGGGCCAACGTCCTGACTTTC
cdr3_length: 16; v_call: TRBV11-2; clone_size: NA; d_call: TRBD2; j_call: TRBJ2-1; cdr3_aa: CASSRRTSGVYNEQFF; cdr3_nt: TGTGCCAGCAGCCGGCGGACTAGCGGCGTTTACAATGAGCAGTTCTTC
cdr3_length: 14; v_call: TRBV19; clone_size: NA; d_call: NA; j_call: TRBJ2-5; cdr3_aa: CASRVSVGQETQYF; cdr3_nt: TGTGCCAGTAGGGTGTCGGTCGGCCAAGAGACCCAGTACTTC
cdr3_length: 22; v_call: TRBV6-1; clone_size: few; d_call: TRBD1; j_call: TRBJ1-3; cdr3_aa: CASSEAGTVSSFAVSSGNTIYF; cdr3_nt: TGTGCCAGCAGTGAAGCCGGGACAGTTTCCAGTTTCGCCGTAAGCTCTGGAAACACCATATATTTT
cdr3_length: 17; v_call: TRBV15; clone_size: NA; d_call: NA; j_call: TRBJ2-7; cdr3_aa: CATSRDEVDGFTDEQYF; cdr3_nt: TGTGCCACCAGCAGAGATGAGGTGGATGGGTTTACGGACGAGCAGTACTTC
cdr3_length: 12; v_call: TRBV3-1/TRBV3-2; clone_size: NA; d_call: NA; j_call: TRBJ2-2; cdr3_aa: CASSLASGELFF; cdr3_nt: TGTGCCAGCAGCCTAGCGTCCGGGGAGCTGTTTTTT
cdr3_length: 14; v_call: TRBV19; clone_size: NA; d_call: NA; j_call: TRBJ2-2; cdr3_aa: CAVRAGWGTGELFF; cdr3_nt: TGTGCCGTGAGGGCAGGTTGGGGCACCGGGGAGCTGTTTTTT
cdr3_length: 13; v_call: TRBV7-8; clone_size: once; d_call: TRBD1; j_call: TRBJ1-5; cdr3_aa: CASSGQEIQPQHF; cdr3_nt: TGTGCCAGCAGCGGACAGGAGATTCAGCCCCAGCATTTT
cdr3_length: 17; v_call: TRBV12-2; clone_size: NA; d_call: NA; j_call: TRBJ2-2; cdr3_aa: CASRSNQREGPTGELFF; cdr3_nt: TGTGCAAGTCGCTCCAATCAGCGGGAGGGCCCCACCGGGGAGCTGTTTTTT
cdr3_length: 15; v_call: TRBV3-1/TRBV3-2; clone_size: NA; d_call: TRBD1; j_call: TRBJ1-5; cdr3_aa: CASSQQDRGGQPQHF; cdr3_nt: TGTGCCAGCAGCCAACAGGACAGGGGTGGTCAGCCCCAGCATTTT
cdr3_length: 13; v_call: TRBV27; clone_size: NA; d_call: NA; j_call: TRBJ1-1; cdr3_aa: CASSLGRISEAFF; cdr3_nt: TGTGCCAGCAGTTTGGGGAGAATCTCTGAAGCTTTCTTT
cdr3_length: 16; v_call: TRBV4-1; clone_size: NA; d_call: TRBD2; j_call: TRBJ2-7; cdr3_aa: CASSQEGLAGIYEQYF; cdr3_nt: TGCGCCAGCAGCCAAGAAGGACTAGCGGGAATCTACGAGCAGTACTTC
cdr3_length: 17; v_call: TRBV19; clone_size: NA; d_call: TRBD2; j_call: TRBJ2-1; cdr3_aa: CASSWTSGRLVGNEQFF; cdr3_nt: TGTGCCAGTAGTTGGACTAGCGGGAGATTGGTAGGTAATGAGCAGTTCTTC
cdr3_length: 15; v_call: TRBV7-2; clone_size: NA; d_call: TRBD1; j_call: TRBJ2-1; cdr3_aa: CASTQDRGWYNEQFF; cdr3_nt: TGTGCCAGCACCCAGGACAGGGGATGGTACAATGAGCAGTTCTTC
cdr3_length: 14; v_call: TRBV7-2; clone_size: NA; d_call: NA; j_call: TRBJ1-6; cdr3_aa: CASSLTGESNPLHF; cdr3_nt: TGTGCCAGCAGCTTAACCGGGGAGTCAAATCCCCTCCACTTT
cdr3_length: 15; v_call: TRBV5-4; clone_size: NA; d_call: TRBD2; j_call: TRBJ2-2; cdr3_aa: CASAAREGSTGELFF; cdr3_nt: TGTGCCAGCGCCGCCCGGGAGGGTAGCACCGGGGAGCTGTTTTTT